This paragraph covers one T cell receptor beta chain sequence. Its antigen has not been determined. There are no base qualities to consult, and no much larger clone falls within one base. The data are from a study of CD8 T cells in Susac syndrome (dated by TCRdb to between 2019 and 2020). Describing the broader study: Among the sequenced Susac syndrome patients, more than five had clinically active disease and eight were in clinical remission. Clonality of the CD8+ T cell repertoire was compared between about a dozen healthy donors, roughly 14 Susac syndrome patients and under 19 multiple sclerosis patients. Repertoire sequencing was used to test whether CD8+ T cell activation and differentiation in Susac syndrome was antigen driven. Susac syndrome patients were therapy-naive, on corticosteroids (some also receiving IVIg), or on IVIg alone at blood withdrawal. General conclusions and limits of the study: Looking at Susac-specific public clones, the researchers identified over 15 in the total CD8+ repertoire and a few in the CD8+ TEMRA repertoire. Susac syndrome CD8+ repertoires showed clonal expansion, highest in CD8+ TEMRA cells and greater in clinically active than remitting patients. The number of individuals in the TCR sequencing and HLA analysis was acknowledged as relatively small.

RNA was extracted with the RNeasy kit and roughly 0.45 to 1 ug was reverse transcribed using random hexamers. The immunoSEQ multiplex PCR assay, which covers 54 Vbeta and 13 Jbeta segments, was used to amplify TCR beta CDR3 regions. To correct PCR amplification bias, a synthetic template baseline was used for both primer optimization and computational correction. Concerning the study's data processing: Reads were assigned to V, D and J genes according to IMGT and analyzed in immunoSEQ Analyzer, with only productive sequences retained. Clonality was calculated as one minus the Shannon entropy normalized by log2 of the number of productive unique sequences. Public and private clones were assessed among the 100 most prevalent clones of each patient and control. A clone was defined as Susac-specific if it was absent from the healthy and MS cohorts, from roughly 1,000 published viral clones and from other ImmuneACCESS disease sequences. TCRdb trimmed the raw reads at Q25, called clones with MiXCR and kept productive beta chains. All rows with the same CDR3 protein become a single entry with the most common DNA and genes. TCRdb assigned the V and J calls; the authors' analysis was not used. A total of 95,000 to 150,000 distinct CDR3 sequences appear in this sample, around 95% of them only once. 0.2% to 0.25% of the sample lies in the top ten.

Peripheral blood CD8+ and CD4+ T cells from healthy donors, Susac syndrome patients and multiple sclerosis patients were profiled using high-throughput TCR beta sequencing. Recently defined diagnostic criteria for definite or probable disease were met by the Susac syndrome patients. CD8+ TEMRA cells were enriched by FACS, while bulk CD8+ and CD4+ T cells were purified by magnetic negative isolation. Blood was collected in EDTA tubes and processed within 24 hours, with PBMCs isolated through density gradient centrifugation. PBMCs intended for TCR sequencing were cryopreserved in liquid nitrogen and thawed later in a water bath at 37 degrees C. The sorted or isolated CD4+, CD8+ and CD8+ TEMRA cells had a purity of 90% or higher. The CDR3 holds 16 amino acids from the cysteine to the phenylalanine. Of the read, only the CDR3 DNA is kept; its 48 bases are in frame from base 1. The germline V gene gives CDR1 as MDHEN and CDR2 as SYDVKM. V drops 4 bases and J drops 0 bases, leaving 13 bases in between.

Recombination linked TRBV28 to TRBJ2-1; the D gene is perhaps TRBD1, on 5 matching bases. This TCR derives from a human donor with Susac syndrome. Material for sequencing was CD8+ T cells from PBMCs. The CDR3 has the sequence CASSSTGISSYNEQFF. In nucleotide form, the sequence is TGTGCCAGCAGTTCCACAGGTATTAGCTCCTACAATGAGCAGTTCTTC.